The 32 T cell receptor beta chains below all came from one sample that was sequenced in a study of tumor-infiltrating lymphocytes in primary liver carcinoma. Germline DNA was extracted alongside blood RNA, which was obtained from unsorted whole blood. A primer in the constant region served to generate TCR beta cDNA from 450 to 600 ng of total RNA. Three nested multiplex PCR rounds, a slightly modified ARM-PCR, produced the libraries for TCR beta. The study ran its first two PCR rounds for approximately 10 cycles each, using TRBV1-TRBV30 forward primers and a C-beta reverse primer. Each CDR3 protein gets one entry after TCRdb re-called the multiplex PCR reads with MiXCR. The table shows about 200,000 distinct CDR3 sequences, with about 61% occurring only once. The source material was peripheral blood. The receptors originated from an older woman with primary liver carcinoma and hepatitis B virus infection.

Notes on this clonotype: Just one base apart from a much larger clone, this may be a read error. The rearrangement joins TRBV6-1 to TRBJ1-5; D not certain. Germline CDR1 is MNHNS and CDR2 is SASEGT. Trimming pared 8 bases from V and 0 bases from J, leaving 20 bases between. The CDR3 contains 17 residues. CDR3 DNA: TGTGCCAGCTCCATATGGGCGGGGATCTATAGCAATCAGCCCCAGCATTTT. Its protein is CASSIWAGIYSNQPQHF.

A remark on this clonotype: A much larger clone differs by one base, so this may be a read error. CDR3 in amino acids: CASSLYRKVEGDQYF. CDR3 DNA: TGTGCCAGCAGCTTGTATAGGAAAGTTGAGGGCGACCAGTACTTC. The chain uses TRBV5-6 and TRBJ2-7, with a tentative D call TRBD2 (5 bases). The germline V and J ends were trimmed by 1 base and 10 bases, with 21 bases remaining between them. The CDR3 contains 15 residues. The germline gives CDR1 SGHDT, CDR2 YYEEEE.

Worth noting for this clonotype: A much larger clone differs by one base, so this may be a read error. This chain uses TRBV7-8 with TRBJ1-1, with TRBD1 matching over 9 bases. This CDR3 spans 13 amino acids. The germline V gene has CDR1 SGHVS and CDR2 FQNEAQ. CDR3: CARSSGTGLGAFF. The CDR3 DNA is TGTGCCCGCAGCTCAGGGACAGGGTTGGGGGCTTTCTTT.

Concerning this clonotype itself: The junction and the germline gene differ at one end; a read error may be behind it. The chain is built from TRBV11-2 and TRBJ2-5, with D tentatively TRBD1 (6 bases). The CDR3 loop spans 13 amino acids. Germline V gene data show CDR1 as SGHAT and CDR2 as FQNNGV. Here the CDR3 DNA reads TGTGCGAGCAGCTTGGACAGACAAGGGGCCCAGTACTTC. Protein sequence: CASSLDRQGAQYF.

This clonotype was observed once. The conserved phenylalanine or tryptophan is not found at the CDR3 terminus, so this likely reflects a read error. The chain recombines TRBV7-8 with TRBJ2-3; unclear D gene. Germline values: CDR1 SGHVS, CDR2 FQNEAQ. The CDR3 length is 14 residues. Trimming removed 1 base at V and 2 bases at J, with 7 bases between. The DNA for the CDR3 is TGTGCCAGCAGCTTAGGATTCGCCACAGATACGCAGTATTCC. Translating gives CASSLGFATDTQYS.

This clonotype has a count of ten or more. The chain is built from TRBV12-3 or TRBV12-4 and TRBJ1-1; the D gene is possibly TRBD1 (5 bases). The V end lost 6 bases, the J end lost 0 bases, and 8 bases lay between the germline ends. This CDR3 region has 13 residues. This CDR3 reads CASSKTVNTEAFF. CDR3 coding DNA: TGTGCCAGCAGCAAGACAGTGAACACTGAAGCTTTCTTT.

This clonotype was counted ten times or more. The genes are TRBV30 and TRBJ2-7; possibly TRBD1 for D (6 bases). V shed 1 base and J shed 2 bases, with 12 bases lying between them. The CDR3 length is 14 residues. Germline V CDR1 and CDR2: GTSNPN, SVGIG (reference sequence). Written as DNA, the CDR3 is TGTGCCTGGAGTGAGGGGGTAGAGCCCTACGAGCAGTACTTC. This sequence encodes CAWSEGVEPYEQYF.

Concerning this clonotype itself: A much larger clone differs by one base, so this may be a read error. The chain has TRBV6-1 and TRBJ2-1; D is unclear. The germline gives CDR1 MNHNS, CDR2 SASEGT. The CDR3 extends over 14 amino acids. V gave up 7 bases and J gave up 7 bases, with 17 bases separating them. Here the CDR3 DNA reads TGTGCCAGCATTGATCGGCCGGATGCAAATGAGCAGTTCTTC. It yields the protein CASIDRPDANEQFF.

This clonotype was observed at least ten times. V and J are TRBV12-3 or TRBV12-4 and TRBJ2-7; TRBD2 is a possible D gene (5 bases). This CDR3 has 13 amino acids. The ends were cut back, 3 bases at V and 3 bases at J, with 9 bases in the middle. CDR3: CASSFLRDYEQYF. DNA of the CDR3: TGTGCCAGCAGTTTCCTCCGGGACTACGAGCAGTACTTC.

Regarding this clonotype: Compared with germline, one end of the junction differs, possibly owing to a read error. This rearrangement joins TRBV11-2 to TRBJ2-7; TRBD2 matches at 7 bases. Looked up from germline, CDR1 is SGHAT and CDR2 is FQNNGV. This CDR3 region has 15 residues. Here the CDR3 DNA reads TGTACCAGCAGCTTAGCTAAGGGGAGGGCCTACGAGCAGTACTTC. Protein: CTSSLAKGRAYEQYF. Variable domain in full (rest from reference TRBV11-2 and TRBJ2-7): EAGVAQSPRYKIIEKRQSVAFWCNPISGHATLYWYQQILGQGPKLLIQFQNNGVVDDSQLPKDRFSAERLKGVDSTLKIQPAKLEDSAVYLCTSSLAKGRAYEQYFGPGTRLTVT.

In the case of this clonotype: This may be a read error, as it is one base from a much larger clone. The missing conserved phenylalanine or tryptophan at the end of this CDR3 makes a read error likely. The CDR3 protein is CASSPRLQWGETQYL. In DNA form, the CDR3 reads TGTGCCAGCAGTCCCCGTCTACAGTGGGGGGAGACCCAGTACTTA. This rearrangement joins TRBV28 to TRBJ2-5; TRBD1 or TRBD2 may be the D gene (5 bases each). The CDR3 contains 15 residues. Germline values: CDR1 MDHEN, CDR2 SYDVKM. Trimming took off 5 bases at V and 5 bases at J, with 18 bases between the two ends.

As concerns this clonotype: Possible read error: a much larger clone is one base away. This rearrangement joins TRBV6-6 to TRBJ1-2; D not certain. Germline V lookup: CDR1 MNHNY, CDR2 SVGAGI (reference sequence). CDR3 length: 14 residues. This CDR3 reads CANSTAAGVVGYTF. The CDR3 coding sequence is TGTGCCAACAGTACAGCCGCCGGTGTCGTGGGCTACACCTTC.

The V gene is TRBV5-1, the J gene TRBJ2-2; D not certain. V was pared by 2 bases and J by 4 bases, with 15 bases between. The length of the CDR3 is 16 residues. The V gene's germline CDR1 is SGHRS and CDR2 YFSETQ. The DNA of the CDR3 is TGCGCCAGCAGCTTTAACCCGCTCCGTGGCACCGGGGAGCTGTTTTTT. Translation: CASSFNPLRGTGELFF.

A word on this clonotype: A much larger clone lies a single base off, so this may be a read error. The rearrangement uses TRBV29-1 and TRBJ2-3; D possibly corresponds to TRBD2 (5 bases). With 3 bases removed from V and 2 bases from J, the gap between germline ends came to 18 bases. The CDR3 spans 16 residues. The germline V gene encodes CDR1 SQVTM and CDR2 ANQGSEA. The CDR3 is CSVDLTKWGATDTQYF. The CDR3 region has the DNA TGCAGCGTTGACCTCACGAAGTGGGGAGCCACAGATACGCAGTATTTT.

Worth noting for this clonotype: Here the CDR3 omits its conserved ending phenylalanine or tryptophan, so a read error is the likely source. The chain is built from TRBV11-3 and TRBJ1-1; maybe TRBD1 (6 bases). In germline, CDR1 is SGHNT, CDR2 YENEEA. V lost 1 base, J lost 4 bases, and 13 bases lay in between. The CDR3 has 15 amino acids. For the CDR3, the DNA is TGTGCCAGCAGCTTAGTAGGCAGGGGTAGCACTGAAGCTTTCGTT. Translation: CASSLVGRGSTEAFV.

A remark on this clonotype: At one boundary the junction diverges from the germline segment, which might be a read error. The V gene is TRBV10-2, the J gene TRBJ2-5; the D is unclear. Per the germline V gene, CDR1 is WSHSY and CDR2 is SAAADI. The CDR3 covers 14 residues. The CDR3, as DNA: TGTGCCAGCAGGTCGTGCTCGAATCAAGAGACCCAGTACTTC. It translates to CASRSCSNQETQYF.

This clonotype was seen repeatedly, ten times or more. J is TRBJ2-7 and V is TRBV12-3 or TRBV12-4; unclear D gene. With 5 bases removed from V and 6 bases from J, the gap between germline ends came to 8 bases. The CDR3 is 11 amino acids. The CDR3 DNA follows: TGTGCCAGCAGTCAACAGAGCGAGCAGTACTTC. It translates to CASSQQSEQYF.

With respect to this clonotype: This could be a read error, since a much larger clone is one nucleotide away. The genes are TRBV6-1 and TRBJ2-2; D is uncertain. Germline assignment: CDR1 MNHNS and CDR2 SASEGT. The CDR3 has 15 residues. The CDR3 spells CVSSLTALDTGELFF. The DNA for the CDR3 is TGTGTCAGCAGTTTGACCGCCCTGGACACCGGGGAGCTGTTTTTT.

This chain uses TRBV5-4 with TRBJ2-5; D ambiguous. Trimming took off 4 bases at V and 6 bases at J, with 16 bases between the two ends. The germline gives CDR1 SGHNT, CDR2 YYREEE (reference sequence). The CDR3 is 14 amino acids. The CDR3 DNA is TGTGCCAGCAGCATGTCGGTCTTAATGAAGACCCAGTACTTC. It specifies CASSMSVLMKTQYF.

The sample holds a few counts of this clonotype. At one boundary the junction diverges from the germline segment, which might be a read error. The genes are TRBV29-1 and TRBJ2-7; 9 positions agree with TRBD2. Looked up from germline, CDR1 is SQVTM and CDR2 is ANQGSEA. The CDR3 is 13 residues long. CDR3 loop: CCVGGTSSDERYF. DNA for the CDR3: TGCTGCGTGGGGGGGACTAGCAGCGACGAGCGGTACTTC.

This clonotype appeared many times. V usage is TRBV6-1 and J usage is TRBJ2-5; D unresolved. The CDR3 loop spans 13 amino acids. The ends were cut back, 8 bases at V and 4 bases at J, with 14 bases in the middle. Germline V gene lookup returns CDR1 MNHNS and CDR2 SASEGT. CDR3 region: CASGVNPGETQYF. For the CDR3, the DNA is TGTGCCAGCGGGGTAAATCCCGGAGAGACCCAGTACTTC.

The genes are TRBV5-6 and TRBJ2-7, with D possibly being TRBD1 (6 bases). V lost 2 bases to trimming and J lost 1 base, with 7 bases between them. The CDR3 extends over 13 amino acids. The germline V gene has CDR1 SGHDT and CDR2 YYEEEE. The CDR3 region has the DNA TGTGCCAGCAGCTTCAGGGGATCCTACGAGCAGTACTTC. Its protein product is CASSFRGSYEQYF.

The chain employs TRBV7-9 and TRBJ2-3; D possibly uses TRBD1 or TRBD2 (6 bases each). This CDR3 spans 15 amino acids. V lost 0 bases to trimming and J lost 3 bases, with 10 bases between them. CDR1 is SEHNR and CDR2 is FQNEAQ in the germline V gene (reference sequence). CDR3 protein: CASSLAQGTTDTQYF. The CDR3 region has the DNA TGTGCCAGCAGCTTAGCCCAGGGGACTACAGATACGCAGTATTTT.

The rearrangement joins TRBV14 to TRBJ2-5; the D gene is possibly TRBD2 (6 bases). The CDR3 loop spans 15 amino acids. Deletions cut 4 bases from V and 4 bases from J, with 16 bases between. CDR1 SGHDN and CDR2 FVKESK come from the germline V gene. Written as DNA, the CDR3 is TGTGCCAGCAGCCGAACGACTAGTAGAGGAGAGACCCAGTACTTC. It specifies CASSRTTSRGETQYF.

The V call is TRBV10-3, the J call TRBJ2-7; no clear D. Germline CDR1 and CDR2: ENHRY and SYGVKD. The CDR3 runs 15 residues. Trimming stripped 1 base from V and 6 bases from J, with 16 bases between. The CDR3 DNA reads TGTGCCATCAGTGAGTTCCCACTCCGAGCCTGCGAGCAGTACTTC. This encodes CAISEFPLRACEQYF.

In this sample, this clonotype turned up a few times. The V call is TRBV30, the J call TRBJ2-7; 8 bases align to TRBD1. This CDR3 spans 14 amino acids. CDR1 GTSNPN and CDR2 SVGIG come from the germline V gene (reference sequence). With V trimmed by 3 bases and J by 2 bases, 6 bases remained unmatched. The CDR3 loop reads CAWSPWTGTYEQYF. CDR3 sequence (DNA): TGTGCCTGGAGCCCCTGGACAGGGACCTACGAGCAGTACTTC.

This clonotype appeared a single time. Possible read error: a much larger clone is one base away. This rearrangement joins TRBV28 to TRBJ2-5, with D tentatively TRBD1 (6 bases). Germline-derived CDR1 and CDR2 are MDHEN and SYDVKM. This CDR3 has 16 amino acids. The V and J ends lost 3 bases and 1 base respectively, with 15 bases between them. CDR3 amino acids: CASSFPGQSIQETQYF. The CDR3 coding sequence is TGTGCCAGCAGTTTTCCTGGACAGTCAATCCAAGAGACCCAGTACTTC.

On this clonotype itself: Its ends do not fully match the called genes, so a read error is possible. The J gene is TRBJ1-5, the V gene TRBV11-2; TRBD1 or TRBD2 may be the D gene (5 bases each). The DNA end lines up better with TRBJ2-3; the J call may be wrong. Germline CDR1 reads SGHAT; CDR2 reads FQNNGV. The CDR3 contains 13 residues. The CDR3 sequence: CARSLVAPGPQYF. The CDR3 coding sequence is TGTGCCCGCAGCTTAGTCGCTCCGGGGCCCCAGTATTTT.

With regard to this clonotype: This may come from a read error, since a much larger clone is one base off. The chain carries TRBV6-5 and TRBJ2-3; possibly TRBD2 for D (5 bases). From germline, CDR1 is MNHEY and CDR2 SVGAGI. The CDR3 runs to 14 residues. V lost 4 bases, J lost 6 bases, and 14 bases lay in between. CDR3 DNA sequence: TGTGCCAGCAGTTTCCTGGCTAGCAGGGATACGCAGTATTTT. The encoded protein is CASSFLASRDTQYF.

This clonotype was seen only once. A read error is possible here, since a much larger clone lies one base away. The chain recombines TRBV7-9 with TRBJ1-1, with 7 bases lining up with TRBD1. Losses at the gene ends were 6 bases for V and 4 bases for J; bases not matched to a gene: 8. The germline V gene has CDR1 SEHNR and CDR2 FQNEAQ (reference sequence). This CDR3 comprises 14 residues. The CDR3 reads CASSPQGWGTEAFF. The DNA for the CDR3 is TGTGCCAGCAGTCCACAGGGGTGGGGCACTGAAGCTTTCTTT.

Regarding this clonotype: At one boundary the junction diverges from the germline segment, which might be a read error. The chain links TRBV6-6 to TRBJ1-5; D gene unclear. Germline V lookup: CDR1 MNHNY, CDR2 SVGAGI (reference sequence). The CDR3 length is 12 residues. The CDR3 sequence: CASSYGNRPQYF. The DNA of the CDR3 is TGTGCCAGCAGTTATGGAAATCGGCCCCAGTACTTT.

V gene TRBV7-9 combines with J gene TRBJ1-5, with D maybe TRBD1 (6 bases). Germline assignment: CDR1 SEHNR and CDR2 FQNEAQ (reference sequence). The V gene lost 5 bases and the J gene lost 2 bases, with 10 bases spanning the gap. This CDR3 spans 14 amino acids. The CDR3 DNA reads as TGTGCCAGCAGCAAACAGGGAGGCAATCAGCCCCAGCATTTT. Encoded protein: CASSKQGGNQPQHF.